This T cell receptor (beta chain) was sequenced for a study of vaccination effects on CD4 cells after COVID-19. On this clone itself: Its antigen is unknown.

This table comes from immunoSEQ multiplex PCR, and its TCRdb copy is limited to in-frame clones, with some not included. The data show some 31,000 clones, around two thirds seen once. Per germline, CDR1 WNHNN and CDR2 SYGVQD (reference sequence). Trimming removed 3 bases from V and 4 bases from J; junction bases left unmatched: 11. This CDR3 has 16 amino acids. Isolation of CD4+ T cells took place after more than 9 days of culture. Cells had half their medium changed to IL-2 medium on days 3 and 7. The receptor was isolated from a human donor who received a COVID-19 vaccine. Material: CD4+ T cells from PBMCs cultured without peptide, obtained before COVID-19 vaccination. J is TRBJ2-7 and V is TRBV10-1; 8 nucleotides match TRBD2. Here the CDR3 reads CASSDPRSGSAYEQYF. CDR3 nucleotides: TGCGCCAGCAGTGACCCGAGGAGCGGGAGCGCGTACGAGCAGTACTTC.